The present entry profiles one T cell receptor beta chain with its context. This entry is derived from a study of cytomegalovirus exposure and HLA in healthy donors. The CDR3 has 15 residues. Trimming removed 3 bases at V and 7 bases at J, with 19 bases between. Germline-derived CDR1 and CDR2 are LNHDA and SQIVND (reference sequence). The study ran its PCR with 60 Vbeta and 13 Jbeta primers. This table comes from immunoSEQ multiplex PCR, and its TCRdb copy is limited to in-frame clones, with some not included. The sample includes around 200,000 clones, about 79% of them seen just once. The V and J genes are TRBV19 and TRBJ2-7; maybe TRBD1 (6 bases). This receptor was taken from a man between 18 and 35 years old in good health and CMV-seronegative. The sample consisted of PBMCs. The CDR3 spells CASSMLPGRQEEQYF. In nucleotides, the CDR3 is TGTGCCAGTAGTATGCTGCCAGGGAGACAGGAAGAGCAGTACTTC.